These 27 T cell receptor beta chains were all obtained from the same sample, sequenced in a study of shared clonotypes between healthy human individuals. Generated by immunoSEQ multiplex PCR, the TCRdb table keeps only in-frame clones and is missing some. The table has more than 2 million clones, roughly 96% seen once. The sample consisted of naive CD4+ T cells sorted from blood. Subset of the sample: CD45RA+ positively selected. The origin of the receptors is a man aged 18 to 29 in good health.

The chain links TRBV7-2 to TRBJ2-2, with unresolved D. V dropped 5 bases and J dropped 5 bases, with 12 bases sitting between them. The CDR3 is 14 amino acids. Per germline, CDR1 SGHTA and CDR2 FQGNSA. DNA for the CDR3: TGTGCCAGCAGCCCCTTCTCTCAAACCGGGGAGCTGTTTTTT. It translates to CASSPFSQTGELFF.

The chain joins TRBV6-6 to TRBJ2-7; the match to TRBD1 covers 7 bases. The trim removed 6 bases at V and 2 bases at J, leaving 10 bases unmatched. In germline, CDR1 is MNHNY, CDR2 SVGAGI (reference sequence). The length of the CDR3 is 15 residues. This CDR3 is CASRKGQENTYEQYF. CDR3 bases: TGTGCCAGCAGGAAAGGACAGGAAAATACCTACGAGCAGTACTTC.

Written as DNA, the CDR3 is TGTGCCAGCAATTTCGGTTCCAGGGAGCGTCAGCCCCAGCATTTT. Residues: CASNFGSRERQPQHF. V usage is TRBV6-4 and J usage is TRBJ1-5, with D perhaps TRBD1 (5 bases). Per the germline V gene, CDR1 is MRHNA and CDR2 is SNTAGT. The CDR3 loop spans 15 amino acids. With 7 bases removed from V and 6 bases from J, the gap between germline ends came to 19 bases.

The chain couples TRBV10-1 to TRBJ2-7; D perhaps matches TRBD2 (5 bases). Germline V gene data show CDR1 as WNHNN and CDR2 as SYGVQD (reference sequence). CDR3 length equals 12 residues. Trimming took 2 bases from V and 10 from J, leaving 12 bases between them. The CDR3 DNA reads TGCGCCAGCAGTGAGGTCGGAGGTCCTCAGTACTTC. It encodes CASSEVGGPQYF.

The V and J genes are TRBV9 and TRBJ1-6; TRBD1 aligns across 9 bases. There are 15 residues in the CDR3. The ends lost 1 base at V and 11 bases at J; junction bases unmatched: 7. Germline CDR1 is SGDLS and CDR2 is YYNGEE. CDR3 sequence: CASSVQGQGQAPLHF. In DNA, the CDR3 is TGTGCCAGCAGCGTACAGGGACAGGGTCAAGCACCCCTCCACTTT.

The CDR3 sequence is CASSGTGGPNTGELFF. CDR3 nucleotides: TGTGCCAGCAGCGGGACTGGCGGGCCGAACACCGGGGAGCTGTTTTTT. The chain has TRBV5-5 and TRBJ2-2; D possibly corresponds to TRBD2 (6 bases). V was shortened by 4 bases and J by 0 bases, with 13 bases between the two germline ends. Per the germline V gene, CDR1 is SGHKS and CDR2 is YYEKEE (reference sequence). The CDR3 has 16 residues.

The gene calls are TRBV21-1 and TRBJ2-3; the table's D call of TRBD2 was not tested on the DNA. TRBV21-1 is annotated as a pseudogene. CDR3 length equals 16 residues. CDR3 sequence reads: CASSKLAPSEEDTQYF. DNA of the CDR3: TGTGCCAGCAGCAAACTAGCGCCCTCAGAGGAAGATACGCAGTATTTT.

As to this clone: This specimen includes other DNA sequences encoding the same CDR3. J is TRBJ2-5 and V is TRBV11-2; D is undetermined. The CDR3 is 14 amino acids. Germline CDR1 and CDR2: SGHAT and FQNNGV. V lost 0 bases, J lost 5 bases, and 10 bases lay in between. In DNA, the CDR3 is TGTGCCAGCAGCTTAGATACGGGTTGGGAGACCCAGTACTTC. Translating it yields CASSLDTGWETQYF.

This clone has a single count. The chain carries TRBV18 and TRBJ2-7, with a possible D match to TRBD1 (5 bases). V lost 2 bases and J 2 bases, leaving 10 bases between the germline ends. Germline lookup yields CDR1 KGHSH and CDR2 LQKENI. The CDR3 contains 14 residues. This CDR3 is CASSPTQGTYEQYF. The DNA of the CDR3 is TGTGCCAGCTCACCAACTCAGGGAACCTACGAGCAGTACTTC.

This clone was counted once. This sequence joins TRBV5-6 and TRBJ2-7; D gene unclear. CDR3 length: 16 amino acids. The germline gives CDR1 SGHDT, CDR2 YYEEEE. Deletions cut 1 base from V and 3 bases from J, with 17 bases between. This CDR3 reads CASSLKGSAILYEQYF. Written as DNA, the CDR3 is TGTGCCAGCAGCTTGAAGGGTTCGGCTATTCTCTACGAGCAGTACTTC.

The V call is TRBV5-8, the J call TRBJ2-7; the D gene is possibly TRBD1 (6 bases). This CDR3 is built from 15 residues. CDR1 is SGHTS and CDR2 is YDEGEE in the germline V gene. Deletions cut 4 bases from V and 0 bases from J, with 14 bases between. The CDR3 is CASSRRYRDSYEQYF. The DNA of the CDR3 is TGTGCCAGCAGCCGAAGATACAGGGACTCCTACGAGCAGTACTTC.

This sequence joins TRBV6-5 and TRBJ1-1; D gene uncertain. The ends were cut back, 0 bases at V and 1 base at J, with 9 bases in the middle. The CDR3 is made up of 15 amino acids. The germline gives CDR1 MNHEY, CDR2 SVGAGI. In DNA form, the CDR3 reads TGTGCCAGCAGTTACTCCCGGGTGGGGAACACTGAAGCTTTCTTT. It specifies CASSYSRVGNTEAFF.

The V call is TRBV4-3, the J call TRBJ1-4; D not resolved. Trimming stripped 0 bases from V and 4 bases from J, with 9 bases between. The germline CDR1 and CDR2 sequences are LGHNA and YSLEER. The CDR3 spans 15 residues. CDR3 sequence reads: CASSQEPGGNEKLFF. The CDR3 DNA is TGCGCCAGCAGCCAAGAACCGGGAGGTAATGAAAAACTGTTTTTT.

This chain links TRBV6-1 with TRBJ1-4; a weak D match, TRBD1 (6 bases). Germline lookup yields CDR1 MNHNS and CDR2 SASEGT. The ends were cut back, 2 bases at V and 10 bases at J, with 20 bases in the middle. This CDR3 comprises 16 residues. CDR3 sequence reads: CASSELYRTPRGKLFF. The CDR3 bases are TGTGCCAGCAGTGAACTCTATAGGACGCCCAGGGGAAAACTGTTTTTT.

The chain is built from TRBV25-1 and TRBJ2-3, with D perhaps TRBD2 (6 bases). Germline V lookup: CDR1 MGHDK, CDR2 SYGVNS. The CDR3 spans 16 residues. Deletions cut 2 bases from V and 4 bases from J, with 16 bases between. Here the CDR3 reads CASSEDLGGWADTQYF. The CDR3 region has the DNA TGTGCCAGCAGTGAAGATTTGGGGGGTTGGGCAGATACGCAGTATTTT. The complete variable domain, with remaining parts taken from reference TRBV25-1 and TRBJ2-3, reads EADIYQTPRYLVIGTGKKITLECSQTMGHDKMYWYQQDPGMELHLIHYSYGVNSTEKGDLSSESTVSRIRTEHFPLTLESARPSHTSQYLCASSEDLGGWADTQYFGPGTRLTVL.

The CDR3 sequence: CASGSHTPPLHF. The DNA of the CDR3 is TGTGCTAGTGGTTCCCATACTCCACCCCTCCACTTT. The rearrangement uses TRBV12-5 and TRBJ1-6, with no clear D. V lost 4 bases to trimming and J lost 11 bases, with 9 bases between them. Germline CDR1 and CDR2: LGHNT and FRNRAP. The CDR3 contains 12 residues.

This clone was detected only once. The same CDR3 can be traced to other DNA sequences in this sample. This sequence joins TRBV10-2 and TRBJ1-3; D remains unclear. The CDR3 loop spans 15 amino acids. Trimming shortened V by 3 bases and J by 1 base, and 10 bases separated the two germline ends. CDR1 and CDR2 (germline): WSHSY, SAAADI. The CDR3 protein is CASSEQSPSGNTIYF. CDR3 DNA sequence: TGCGCCAGCAGTGAACAGTCTCCTTCTGGAAACACCATATATTTT.

CDR3 in amino acids: CASSQTGSYSGNTIYF. The CDR3 bases are TGCGCCAGCAGCCAAACAGGGTCGTACTCTGGAAACACCATATATTTT. The chain links TRBV5-1 to TRBJ1-3, with TRBD1 as a possible D gene (6 bases). V was pared by 4 bases and J by 0 bases, with 14 bases between. The germline V gene has CDR1 SGHRS and CDR2 YFSETQ. The CDR3 spans 16 residues.

The chain couples TRBV5-4 to TRBJ2-7, with TRBD2 identical over 8 bases. Germline CDR1 is SGHNT and CDR2 is YYREEE (reference sequence). V gave up 3 bases and J gave up 2 bases; unmatched junction bases: 7. The CDR3 consists of 15 residues. Here the CDR3 reads CASSSERGPTYEQYF. CDR3 bases: TGTGCCAGCAGCTCGGAGCGGGGGCCAACCTACGAGCAGTACTTC.

The rearrangement uses TRBV20-1 and TRBJ2-4, with D hard to call. The CDR3 has 10 amino acids. The V and J ends lost 3 bases and 7 bases respectively, with 4 bases between them. Germline values: CDR1 DFQATT, CDR2 SNEGSKA (reference sequence). The CDR3 coding sequence is TGCAGTGCTAGGAGGAACATTCAGTACTTC. The encoded protein is CSARRNIQYF.

This chain uses TRBV6-5 with TRBJ1-6; D possibly corresponds to TRBD1 (5 bases). The CDR3 covers 15 residues. Germline values: CDR1 MNHEY, CDR2 SVGAGI. Trimming left V 6 bases short and J 10 bases short, with 19 bases between. DNA for the CDR3: TGTGCCAGCAGCCCTAGTTTCCAGGGCGGATCACCCCTCCACTTT. Its protein product is CASSPSFQGGSPLHF.

The CDR3 region has the DNA TGTGCCAGCAGGGCCGGGGGCAGCAATCAGCCCCAGCATTTT. It encodes CASRAGGSNQPQHF. The genes are TRBV28 and TRBJ1-5, with D tentatively TRBD1 (6 bases). The CDR3 runs 14 residues. V lost 6 bases and J 1 base, leaving 10 bases between the germline ends. From germline, CDR1 is MDHEN and CDR2 SYDVKM.

This sequence joins TRBV19 and TRBJ2-1, with 7 bases matching TRBD2. V lost 3 bases and J lost 3; bases outside the gene matches: 8. Germline CDR1 is LNHDA and CDR2 is SQIVND (reference sequence). The CDR3 length is 16 residues. The CDR3, as DNA: TGTGCCAGTAGTATGGGGAGGGTACTTGACTACAATGAGCAGTTCTTC. Amino acid sequence: CASSMGRVLDYNEQFF.

The CDR3 loop reads CASSQQMGNQPQHF. The CDR3 DNA reads as TGTGCCAGCAGTCAACAGATGGGCAATCAGCCCCAGCATTTT. The V call is TRBV2, the J call TRBJ1-5; D uncertain. The CDR3 loop spans 14 amino acids. Between the trimmed V and J ends, which lost 5 bases and 2 bases, there was a span of 10 bases. Germline assignment: CDR1 SNHLY and CDR2 FYNNEI.

The chain carries TRBV7-9 and TRBJ2-7, with unresolved D. V lost 5 bases, J lost 3 bases, and 17 bases lay in between. Germline V lookup: CDR1 SEHNR, CDR2 FQNEAQ (reference sequence). This CDR3 is 15 amino acids long. CDR3 sequence (DNA): TGTGCCAGCAGCCTCACATACCCGCGAATCTACGAGCAGTACTTC. Amino acid sequence: CASSLTYPRIYEQYF.

Worth noting for this clone: Other DNA sequences from this sample encode an identical CDR3 as well. The chain joins TRBV6-5 to TRBJ2-2, with D hard to call. This CDR3 contains 12 residues. CDR1 and CDR2 (germline): MNHEY, SVGAGI. Trimming took off 1 base at V and 5 bases at J, with 2 bases between the two ends. CDR3 sequence (DNA): TGTGCCAGCAGTTACTTGACCGGGGAGCTGTTTTTT. It encodes CASSYLTGELFF.

This chain uses TRBV11-2 with TRBJ1-2, with unresolved D. CDR1 is SGHAT, CDR2 FQNNGV, per germline. Trimming shortened V by 1 base and J by 5 bases, and 8 bases separated the two germline ends. The CDR3 contains 13 residues. The CDR3 loop reads CASSLAVTYGYTF. The CDR3, as DNA: TGTGCCAGCAGCTTAGCAGTCACATATGGCTACACCTTC.